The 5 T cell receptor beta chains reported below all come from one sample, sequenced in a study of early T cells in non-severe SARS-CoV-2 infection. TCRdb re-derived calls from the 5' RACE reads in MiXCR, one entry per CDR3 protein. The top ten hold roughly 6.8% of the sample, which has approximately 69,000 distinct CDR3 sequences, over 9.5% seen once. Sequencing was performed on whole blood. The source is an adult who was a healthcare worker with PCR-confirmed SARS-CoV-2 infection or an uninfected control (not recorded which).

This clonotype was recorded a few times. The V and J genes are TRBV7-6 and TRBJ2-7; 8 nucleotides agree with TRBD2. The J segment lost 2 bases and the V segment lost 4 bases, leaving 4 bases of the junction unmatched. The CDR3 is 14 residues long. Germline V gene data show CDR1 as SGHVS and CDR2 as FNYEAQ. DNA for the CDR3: TGTGCCAGCAGCTCTAGCGGGTCCACCTACGAGCAGTACTTC. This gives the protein CASSSSGSTYEQYF.

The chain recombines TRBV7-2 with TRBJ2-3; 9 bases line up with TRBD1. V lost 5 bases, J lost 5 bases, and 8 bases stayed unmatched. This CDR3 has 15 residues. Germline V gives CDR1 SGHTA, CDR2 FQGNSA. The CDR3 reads CASSPDRQGVDTQYF. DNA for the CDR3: TGTGCCAGCAGCCCGGATCGACAGGGGGTAGATACGCAGTATTTT.

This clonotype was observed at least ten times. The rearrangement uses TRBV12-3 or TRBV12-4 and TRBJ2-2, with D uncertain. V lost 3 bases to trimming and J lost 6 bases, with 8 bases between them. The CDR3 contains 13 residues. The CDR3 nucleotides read TGTGCCAGCAGTTTTATGGGCTCCGGGGAGCTGTTTTTT. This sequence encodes CASSFMGSGELFF.

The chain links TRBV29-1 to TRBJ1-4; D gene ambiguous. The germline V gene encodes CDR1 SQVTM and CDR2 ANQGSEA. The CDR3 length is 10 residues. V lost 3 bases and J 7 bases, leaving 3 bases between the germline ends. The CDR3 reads CSVESEKLFF. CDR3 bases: TGCAGCGTTGAGAGTGAAAAACTGTTTTTT.

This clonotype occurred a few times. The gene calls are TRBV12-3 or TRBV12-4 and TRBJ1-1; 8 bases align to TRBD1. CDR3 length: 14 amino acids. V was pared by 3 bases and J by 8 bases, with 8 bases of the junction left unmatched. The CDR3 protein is CASSFQGQGREAFF. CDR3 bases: TGTGCCAGCAGTTTTCAAGGACAGGGCAGGGAAGCTTTCTTT.